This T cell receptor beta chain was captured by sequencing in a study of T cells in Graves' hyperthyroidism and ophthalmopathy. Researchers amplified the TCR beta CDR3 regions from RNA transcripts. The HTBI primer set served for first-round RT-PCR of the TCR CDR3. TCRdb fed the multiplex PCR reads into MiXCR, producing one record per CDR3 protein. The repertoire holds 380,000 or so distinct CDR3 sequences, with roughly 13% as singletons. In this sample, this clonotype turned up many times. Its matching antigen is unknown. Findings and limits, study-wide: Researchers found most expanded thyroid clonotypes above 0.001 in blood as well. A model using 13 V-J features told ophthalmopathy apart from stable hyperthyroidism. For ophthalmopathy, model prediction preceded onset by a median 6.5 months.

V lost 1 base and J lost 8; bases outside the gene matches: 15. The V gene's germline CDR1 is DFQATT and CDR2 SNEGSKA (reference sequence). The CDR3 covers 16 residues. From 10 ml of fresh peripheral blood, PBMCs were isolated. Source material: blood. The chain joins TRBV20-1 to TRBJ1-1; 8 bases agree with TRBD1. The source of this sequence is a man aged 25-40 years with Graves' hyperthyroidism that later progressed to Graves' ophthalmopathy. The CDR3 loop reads CSARAVGQGAPREAFF. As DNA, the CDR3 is TGCAGTGCTAGAGCGGTGGGGCAGGGGGCACCAAGAGAAGCTTTCTTT.